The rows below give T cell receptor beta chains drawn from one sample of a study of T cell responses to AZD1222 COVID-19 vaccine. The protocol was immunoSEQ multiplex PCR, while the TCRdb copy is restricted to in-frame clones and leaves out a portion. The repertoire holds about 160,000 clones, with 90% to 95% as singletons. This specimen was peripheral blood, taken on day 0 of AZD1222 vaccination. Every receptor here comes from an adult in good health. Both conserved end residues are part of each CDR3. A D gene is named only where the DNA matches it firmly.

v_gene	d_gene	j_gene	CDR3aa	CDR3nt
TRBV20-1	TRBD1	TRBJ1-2	CSARDRNDTF	TGCAGTGCCCGGGACAGGAACGACACCTTC
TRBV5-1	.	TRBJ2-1	CASSLSQGIGNEQFF	TGCGCCAGCAGCTTGAGTCAGGGGATCGGTAATGAGCAGTTCTTC
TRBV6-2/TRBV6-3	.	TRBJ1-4	CASSYDTGLGEKLFF	TGTGCCAGCAGTTACGACACAGGGCTCGGGGAAAAACTGTTTTTT
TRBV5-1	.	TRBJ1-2	CASSQEKYGYTF	TGCGCCAGCAGCCAAGAGAAGTATGGCTACACCTTC
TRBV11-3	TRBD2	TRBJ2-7	CASSLEGGPSGRPFDHEQYF	TGTGCCAGCAGCTTAGAAGGAGGGCCTAGCGGGAGGCCCTTTGACCACGAGCAGTACTTC
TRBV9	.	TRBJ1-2	CASSLTDGYGYTF	TGTGCCAGCAGCCTGACGGATGGCTATGGCTACACCTTC
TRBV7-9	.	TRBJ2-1	CASSPLGRRNEQFF	TGTGCCAGCAGCCCCCTAGGGCGTCGGAATGAGCAGTTCTTC
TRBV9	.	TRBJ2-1	CASSVEALYGNEQFF	TGTGCCAGCAGCGTAGAGGCTCTCTATGGGAATGAGCAGTTCTTC
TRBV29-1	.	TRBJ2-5	CSHRYQETQYF	TGCAGCCACCGGTACCAAGAGACCCAGTACTTC
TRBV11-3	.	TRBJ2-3	CASSLGLTRTDTQYF	TGTGCCAGCAGCTTAGGACTCACTCGCACAGATACGCAGTATTTT
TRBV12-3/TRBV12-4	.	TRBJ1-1	CASSSSSNTEAFF	TGTGCCAGCAGTTCCTCCTCGAACACTGAAGCTTTCTTT
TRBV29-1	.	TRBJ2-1	CSVEDPGEQFF	TGCAGCGTTGAAGATCCGGGCGAGCAGTTCTTC
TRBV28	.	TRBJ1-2	CASSLARQDYGYTF	TGTGCCAGCAGTTTAGCCCGGCAAGACTATGGCTACACCTTC
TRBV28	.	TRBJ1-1	CASSEGGRGTEAFF	TGTGCCAGCAGCGAAGGGGGTAGAGGGACTGAAGCTTTCTTT
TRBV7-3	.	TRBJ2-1	CASSSLPGDGEQFF	TGTGCCAGCAGCTCGCTGCCCGGGGATGGTGAGCAGTTCTTC
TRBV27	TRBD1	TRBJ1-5	CASSPRGMGQPQHF	TGTGCCAGCAGTCCCAGGGGGATGGGTCAGCCCCAGCATTTT
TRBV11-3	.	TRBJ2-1	CASSLGPPPGNNEQFF	TGTGCCAGCAGCTTAGGCCCCCCTCCAGGAAACAATGAGCAGTTCTTC
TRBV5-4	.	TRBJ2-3	CACGAGDTDTQYF	TGTGCCTGTGGGGCAGGGGACACAGATACGCAGTATTTT
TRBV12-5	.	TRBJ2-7	CASGLVVDRNTYEQYF	TGTGCTAGTGGTTTGGTGGTCGACAGAAACACCTACGAGCAGTACTTC
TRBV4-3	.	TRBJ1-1	CASSQDRGLLNTEAFF	TGCGCCAGCAGCCAAGACAGGGGCCTTTTGAACACTGAAGCTTTCTTT